This T cell receptor beta chain was captured by sequencing in a study of shared clonotypes between healthy human individuals. Only in-frame clones appear in the TCRdb table, and some are missing; sequencing was by immunoSEQ multiplex PCR. The sample gives more than 2 million clones, 95% of which show up once; approximately 0.13% is in the top ten. Broader study findings: Clonotypes not shared had lower generation probabilities than those common to all four donors. In several donors, around 5.5% of naive CD4 clonotypes appeared in common. Richness estimates generally favored naive over memory subsets.

Per germline, CDR1 SGHTS and CDR2 YDEGEE. CDR3 length: 17 amino acids. The junction had 12 bases not matched to a gene; V was cut back by 1 base and J by 5 bases. Turning to this clone: Its target is not known.

Material for sequencing was naive CD4+ T cells sorted from blood. Regarding subset: CD45RA+ positively selected. This sequence was found in a man aged 18 to 29 in good health. The chain is built from TRBV5-8 and TRBJ2-7; 10 nucleotides align to TRBD1. The CDR3 protein is CASSLRGRTGGKNEQYF. The DNA of the CDR3 is TGTGCCAGCAGCTTGAGGGGCCGGACAGGGGGAAAGAACGAGCAGTACTTC.